Below, 20 T cell receptor beta chains from the same sample are listed, as sequenced in a study of T cell clones after liver transplantation. Profiled with immunoSEQ multiplex PCR; TCRdb holds only in-frame clones, not every one. This repertoire shows more than 45,000 clones, around two thirds found once; its top ten account for roughly 2.8%. The sequencing here drew on CD4+ T cells from blood, taken at the approximately 16-month timepoint. The receptors derive from a human patient who received a liver transplant. Some T cells may be transferred from the graft donor.

CDR3 protein: CASSLNSVAETNYGYTF. The DNA for the CDR3 is TGTGCCAGCAGCTTGAATTCGGTGGCGGAAACTAACTATGGCTACACCTTC. The chain recombines TRBV5-7 with TRBJ1-2, with unresolved D. TRBV5-7 is an ORF; its function is uncertain. CDR3 size: 17 residues. V lost 1 base and J 0 bases, leaving 16 bases between the germline ends.

This chain uses TRBV5-1 with TRBJ2-3; 7 bases are a match to TRBD1. The CDR3 runs to 20 residues. Germline V lookup: CDR1 SGHRS, CDR2 YFSETQ. V gave up 1 base and J gave up 2 bases; unmatched junction bases: 19. CDR3 protein: CASSLLDRTGDSWNTDTQYF. CDR3 sequence (DNA): TGCGCCAGCAGCTTGTTGGACAGGACAGGCGATTCTTGGAACACAGATACGCAGTATTTT.

This chain links TRBV7-8 with TRBJ2-1, with D possibly TRBD1 on 5 matching bases. Germline assignment: CDR1 SGHVS and CDR2 FQNEAQ. The CDR3 covers 12 residues. The V and J ends lost 4 bases and 9 bases respectively, with 10 bases between them. The CDR3 here is CASSWGLSEQFF. In DNA form, the CDR3 reads TGTGCCAGCAGCTGGGGCTTGAGTGAGCAGTTCTTC.

The chain recombines TRBV30 with TRBJ2-1, with 7 bases that match TRBD1. CDR3 length: 13 amino acids. With 7 bases clipped from V and 5 bases from J, the junction kept 8 bases outside the gene matches. Germline V CDR1 and CDR2: GTSNPN, SVGIG (reference sequence). The CDR3 bases are TGTGCCTTGACAGGGTCTATGGACAATGAGCAGTTCTTC. This codes for CALTGSMDNEQFF.

This chain connects TRBV19 to TRBJ2-1; D not resolved. The CDR3 spans 12 residues. V dropped 9 bases and J dropped 6 bases, with 12 bases sitting between them. Germline-derived CDR1 and CDR2 are LNHDA and SQIVND (reference sequence). CDR3 region: CASLGYGNEQFF. The CDR3 DNA is TGTGCCAGCTTGGGGTATGGCAATGAGCAGTTCTTC.

The chain links TRBV7-9 to TRBJ2-3; perhaps TRBD2 as D (6 bases). Germline V gene lookup returns CDR1 SEHNR and CDR2 FQNEAQ (reference sequence). V was shortened by 2 bases and J by 5 bases, with 14 bases between the two germline ends. The CDR3 spans 15 residues. CDR3 sequence (DNA): TGTGCCAGCAGCTTATTCTCTAGCGAGGTAGATACGCAGTATTTT. Protein product: CASSLFSSEVDTQYF.

V is TRBV9 and J is TRBJ2-1; D is unclear. The CDR3 sequence is 15 residues long. The germline V gene has CDR1 SGDLS and CDR2 YYNGEE. V was clipped by 0 bases and J by 0 bases, with 7 bases between them. The CDR3 bases are TGTGCCAGCAGCGTAGAACCTAGCTCCTACAATGAGCAGTTCTTC. Its translation is CASSVEPSSYNEQFF.

Here the CDR3 reads CASSVGLAGDEQFF. The DNA of the CDR3 is TGTGCCAGCAGTGTCGGACTAGCGGGAGATGAGCAGTTCTTC. This sequence joins TRBV27 and TRBJ2-1, with 13 nucleotides matching TRBD2. CDR1 is MNHEY, CDR2 SMNVEV, per germline (reference sequence). The J segment lost 8 bases and the V segment lost 5 bases, leaving 3 bases of the junction unmatched. This CDR3 is built from 14 residues.

This clone was counted a few times. The rearrangement uses TRBV18 and TRBJ2-1; TRBD2 matches at 8 bases. CDR1 and CDR2 from the germline V gene are KGHSH and LQKENI. J lost 5 bases, V lost 0 bases, and 6 bases had no gene match. This CDR3 region has 16 residues. CDR3 DNA: TGTGCCAGCTCACCACCTTTAGCGGGAACGCACAATGAGCAGTTCTTC. It specifies CASSPPLAGTHNEQFF.

The rearrangement joins TRBV18 to TRBJ2-1; the match to TRBD1 covers 12 bases. With 6 bases clipped from V and 8 bases from J, the junction kept 5 bases outside the gene matches. Germline values: CDR1 KGHSH, CDR2 LQKENI. The CDR3 runs to 14 residues. The CDR3 DNA reads as TGTGCCAGCTCTGCCGGGACAGGGGGCGATGAGCAGTTCTTC. This translates into CASSAGTGGDEQFF.

J is TRBJ1-2 and V is TRBV7-2, with D tentatively TRBD1 (6 bases). Germline CDR1 is SGHTA and CDR2 is FQGNSA. This CDR3 region has 15 residues. Trimming removed 6 bases from V and 2 bases from J, with 16 bases in between. CDR3 in amino acids: CASRKYGQLNYGYTF. Written as DNA, the CDR3 is TGTGCCAGCAGGAAATACGGACAGCTGAACTATGGCTACACCTTC.

In the case of this clone: Other DNA sequences from this sample encode an identical CDR3 as well. This chain links TRBV9 with TRBJ2-1; the match to TRBD2 covers 11 bases. The CDR3 spans 16 residues. V lost 0 bases and J lost 7; bases outside the gene matches: 6. CDR1 and CDR2 (germline): SGDLS, YYNGEE. The CDR3 sequence: CASSVGGTSGPNEQFF. For the CDR3, the DNA is TGTGCCAGCAGCGTAGGGGGGACTAGCGGCCCTAATGAGCAGTTCTTC.

This rearrangement joins TRBV15 to TRBJ2-5, with unresolved D. V was clipped by 0 bases and J by 3 bases, with 11 bases between them. CDR1 is LNHNV and CDR2 is YYDKDF in the germline V gene (reference sequence). The CDR3 is made up of 15 amino acids. The chain's CDR3 is CATSRDAAVEETQYF. CDR3 bases: TGTGCCACCAGCAGAGATGCGGCGGTGGAAGAGACCCAGTACTTC.

The chain has TRBV28 and TRBJ1-6; D call uncertain. Germline CDR1 is MDHEN and CDR2 is SYDVKM. Trimming took 6 bases from V and 0 from J, leaving 9 bases between them. This CDR3 contains 15 residues. CDR3 protein: CASSVGSSYNSPLHF. Here the CDR3 DNA reads TGTGCCAGCAGCGTGGGGAGCTCCTATAATTCACCCCTCCACTTT.

The J gene is TRBJ2-3, the V gene TRBV6-6; D might be TRBD2 (7 bases). Germline CDR1 is MNHNY and CDR2 is SVGAGI (reference sequence). V dropped 2 bases and J dropped 4 bases, with 16 bases sitting between them. CDR3 length equals 16 residues. Here the CDR3 DNA reads TGTGCCAGCAGTTACGGTACCGGGGGGCATCCAGATACGCAGTATTTT. It specifies CASSYGTGGHPDTQYF.

The chain joins TRBV21-1 to TRBJ2-1; TRBD2, as called in the table, went unchecked against the DNA. TRBV21-1 is recorded as a pseudogene. The CDR3 covers 16 residues. As DNA, the CDR3 is TGTGCCAGCAGCGAAAAGTGCCTAGCGGGGAGAGACGAGCAGTTCTTC. This encodes CASSEKCLAGRDEQFF.

In its sample, this clone ranks as medium-sized. This sequence joins TRBV7-6 and TRBJ2-7, with TRBD1 identical over 7 bases. CDR3 size: 14 residues. Germline loops: CDR1 SGHVS, CDR2 FNYEAQ. V shed 5 bases, J shed 5 bases, and the junction held 9 bases outside the gene matches. The CDR3 loop is CASSARDSIHEQYF. The CDR3 nucleotides read TGTGCCAGCAGCGCACGGGACAGCATACACGAGCAGTACTTC.

The chain recombines TRBV10-3 with TRBJ2-3; the D gene is possibly TRBD1 (5 bases). The length of the CDR3 is 15 residues. CDR1 is ENHRY, CDR2 SYGVKD, per germline. With 9 bases removed from V and 1 base from J, the gap between germline ends came to 17 bases. DNA for the CDR3: TGTGCCATTTCCCAGGGCATTTTGGGCACAGATACGCAGTATTTT. As protein: CAISQGILGTDTQYF.

This clone was recorded a few times. The gene calls are TRBV7-2 and TRBJ1-1, with D possibly being TRBD1 (5 bases). With 1 base removed from V and 8 bases from J, the gap between germline ends came to 11 bases. CDR1 and CDR2 (germline): SGHTA, FQGNSA. This CDR3 is 13 amino acids long. This CDR3 reads CASSLDRTFEAFF. The DNA of the CDR3 is TGTGCCAGCAGCTTAGACAGGACATTCGAAGCTTTCTTT.

CDR3 nucleotide sequence: TGTGCCAGCAGCGCCCCCTCTAGCGGAGGCTCCTACAATGAGCAGTTCTTC. This gives the protein CASSAPSSGGSYNEQFF. V gene TRBV9 combines with J gene TRBJ2-1; 7 bases fit TRBD2. The CDR3 spans 17 residues. Germline V gene lookup returns CDR1 SGDLS and CDR2 YYNGEE. J gave up 0 bases and V 3 bases, and 9 bases lay outside the gene matches.